This TCR beta chain appears in the sequencing data of a study of Ad26.COV2.S vaccination and SARS-CoV-2 variants. Study-level information: The donor participated in the COV1001 trial, in its Ad26.COV2.S arm.

Indicated treatment: 15 to 20 received Ad26.COV2.S at low or high dose, single or two shots; 5 received placebo; per-sample allocation not given. Sampling was performed 63 days after the first vaccine or placebo injection. As its vector, the vaccine had Ad26, which expressed Wuhan-strain SARS-CoV-2 spike. The CDR3 has 15 amino acids. V dropped 3 bases and J dropped 1; count of bases not matched to a gene: 3. The germline gives CDR1 MDHEN, CDR2 SYDVKM. The table came from immunoSEQ multiplex PCR; TCRdb's copy has only in-frame clones and leaves some out. This table holds under 600,000 clones, 89% found once.

The chain joins TRBV28 to TRBJ2-3, with 8 bases that match TRBD2. This material consisted of peripheral blood, taken in a trial of Ad26.COV2.S vaccine versus placebo. The source of this sequence is a person aged 18 to 59 who received the Ad26.COV2.S COVID-19 vaccine or a placebo. CDR3 residues: CASSFGREGTDTQYF. The CDR3 bases are TGTGCCAGCAGTTTCGGGCGGGAGGGCACAGATACGCAGTATTTT. Variable domain in full (rest from reference TRBV28 and TRBJ2-3): DVKVTQSSRYLVKRTGEKVFLECVQDMDHENMFWYRQDPGLGLRLIYFSYDVKMKEKGDIPEGYSVSREKKERFSLILESASTNQTSMYLCASSFGREGTDTQYFGPGTRLTVL.